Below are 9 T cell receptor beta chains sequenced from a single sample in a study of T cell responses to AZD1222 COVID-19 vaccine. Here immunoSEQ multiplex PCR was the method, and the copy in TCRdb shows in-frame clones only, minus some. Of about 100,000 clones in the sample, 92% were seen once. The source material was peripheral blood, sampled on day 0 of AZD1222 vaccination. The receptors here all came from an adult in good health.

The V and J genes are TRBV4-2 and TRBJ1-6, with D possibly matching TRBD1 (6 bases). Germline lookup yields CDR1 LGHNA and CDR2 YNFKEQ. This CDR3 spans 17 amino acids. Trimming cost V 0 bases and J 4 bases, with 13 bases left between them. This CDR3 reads CASSQEAQGQYNSPLHF. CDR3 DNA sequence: TGTGCCAGCAGCCAAGAAGCCCAGGGGCAATATAATTCACCCCTCCACTTT.

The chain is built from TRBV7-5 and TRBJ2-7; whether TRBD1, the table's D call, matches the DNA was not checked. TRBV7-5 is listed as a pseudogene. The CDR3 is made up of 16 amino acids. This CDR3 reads CARSLAVKTGGHEQYF. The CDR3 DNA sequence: TGTGCCAGAAGCTTAGCGGTCAAGACAGGGGGCCACGAGCAGTACTTC.

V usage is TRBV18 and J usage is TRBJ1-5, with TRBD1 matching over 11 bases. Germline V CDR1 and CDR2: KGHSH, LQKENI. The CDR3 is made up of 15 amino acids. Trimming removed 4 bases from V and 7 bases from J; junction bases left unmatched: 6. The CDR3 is CASSRGQGAEQPQHF. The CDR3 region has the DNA TGTGCCAGCTCACGAGGACAGGGGGCTGAACAGCCCCAGCATTTT.

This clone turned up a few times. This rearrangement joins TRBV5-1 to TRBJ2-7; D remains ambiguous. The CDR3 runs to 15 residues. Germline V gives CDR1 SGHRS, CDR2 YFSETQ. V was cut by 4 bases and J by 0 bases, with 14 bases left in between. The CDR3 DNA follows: TGCGCCAGCAGCCCCAGGCAACTAACCTCCTACGAGCAGTACTTC. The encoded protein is CASSPRQLTSYEQYF. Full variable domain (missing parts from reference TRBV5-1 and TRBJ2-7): KAGVTQTPRYLIKTRGQQVTLSCSPISGHRSVSWYQQTPGQGLQFLFEYFSETQRNKGNFPGRFSGRQFSNSRSEMNVSTLELGDSALYLCASSPRQLTSYEQYFGPGTRLTVT.

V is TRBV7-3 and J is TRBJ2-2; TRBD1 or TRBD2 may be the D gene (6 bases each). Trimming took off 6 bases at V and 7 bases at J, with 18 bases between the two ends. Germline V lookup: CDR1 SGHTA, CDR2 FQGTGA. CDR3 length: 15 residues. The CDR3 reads CASSAIGGEVGELFF. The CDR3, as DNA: TGTGCCAGCAGTGCCATCGGGGGCGAGGTCGGGGAGCTGTTTTTT.

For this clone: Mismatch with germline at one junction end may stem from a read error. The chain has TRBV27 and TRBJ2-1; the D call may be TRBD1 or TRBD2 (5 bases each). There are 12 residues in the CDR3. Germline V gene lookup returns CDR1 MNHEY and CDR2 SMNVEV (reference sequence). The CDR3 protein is CASSFWGSPPIF. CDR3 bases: TGTGCCAGCAGTTTTTGGGGGAGCCCCCCGATCTTC.

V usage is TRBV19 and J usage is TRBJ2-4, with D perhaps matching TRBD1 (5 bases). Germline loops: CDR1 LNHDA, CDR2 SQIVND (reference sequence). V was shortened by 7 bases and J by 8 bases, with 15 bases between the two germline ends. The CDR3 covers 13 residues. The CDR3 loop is CASNQNRMDIQYF. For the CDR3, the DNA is TGTGCCAGTAATCAAAACAGGATGGACATTCAGTACTTC.

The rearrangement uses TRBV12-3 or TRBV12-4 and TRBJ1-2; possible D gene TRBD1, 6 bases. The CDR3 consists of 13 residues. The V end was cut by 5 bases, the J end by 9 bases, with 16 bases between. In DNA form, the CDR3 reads TGTGCCAGCAGTCTACCGGGGGCGATGAGCTACACCTTC. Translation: CASSLPGAMSYTF.

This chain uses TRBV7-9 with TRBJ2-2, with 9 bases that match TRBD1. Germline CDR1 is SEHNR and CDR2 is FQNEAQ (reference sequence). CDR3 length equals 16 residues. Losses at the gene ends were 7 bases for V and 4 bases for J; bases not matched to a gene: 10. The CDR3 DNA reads TGTGCCAGCACCAGCCCCGGGACAGGGATCACCGGGGAGCTGTTTTTT. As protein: CASTSPGTGITGELFF. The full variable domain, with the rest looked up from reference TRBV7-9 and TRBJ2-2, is DTGVSQNPRHKITKRGQNVTFRCDPISEHNRLYWYRQTLGQGPEFLTYFQNEAQLEKSRLLSDRFSAERPKGSFSTLEIQRTEQGDSAMYLCASTSPGTGITGELFFGEGSRLTVL.